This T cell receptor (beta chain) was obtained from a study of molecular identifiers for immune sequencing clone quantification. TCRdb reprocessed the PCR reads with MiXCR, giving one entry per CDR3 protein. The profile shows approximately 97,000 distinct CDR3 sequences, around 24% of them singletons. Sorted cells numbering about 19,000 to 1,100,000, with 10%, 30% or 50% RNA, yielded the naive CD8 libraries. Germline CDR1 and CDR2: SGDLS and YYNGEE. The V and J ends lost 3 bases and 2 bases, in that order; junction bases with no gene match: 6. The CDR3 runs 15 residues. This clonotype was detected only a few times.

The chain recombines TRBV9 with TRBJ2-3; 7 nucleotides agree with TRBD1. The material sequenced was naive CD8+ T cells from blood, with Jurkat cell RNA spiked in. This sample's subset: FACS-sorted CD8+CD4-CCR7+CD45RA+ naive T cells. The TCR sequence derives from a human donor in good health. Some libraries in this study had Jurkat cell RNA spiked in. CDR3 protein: CASSASGTDTDTQYF. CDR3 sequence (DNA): TGTGCCAGCAGCGCCTCGGGGACAGACACAGATACGCAGTATTTT.